These 25 T cell receptor beta chains were sequenced from one sample in a study of cytomegalovirus exposure and HLA in healthy donors. The PCR contained 60 Vbeta and 13 Jbeta primers. TCRdb's copy holds only in-frame clones and misses some; the assay was immunoSEQ multiplex PCR. The repertoire holds over 150,000 clones, around 81% seen once, with roughly 5.9% in the top ten. The source material was PBMCs. The receptor set was obtained from a middle-aged woman in good health and CMV-seropositive.

This chain joins TRBV28 and TRBJ1-4, with TRBD1 identical over 7 bases. Germline V gives CDR1 MDHEN, CDR2 SYDVKM. V was clipped by 6 bases and J by 8 bases; unmatched bases: 12. The CDR3 is 15 amino acids. CDR3 protein: CASSPVGGVREKLFF. DNA for the CDR3: TGTGCCAGCAGCCCTGTAGGGGGCGTACGGGAAAAACTGTTTTTT.

The V gene is TRBV28, the J gene TRBJ1-1; no clear D gene. The CDR3 runs 15 residues. The germline V gene encodes CDR1 MDHEN and CDR2 SYDVKM. V was clipped by 2 bases and J by 2 bases, with 12 bases between them. DNA for the CDR3: TGTGCCAGCAGTTTAAGAGGAAACACAAACACTGAAGCTTTCTTT. It specifies CASSLRGNTNTEAFF. Drawing the rest from reference TRBV28 and TRBJ1-1, the complete variable domain is DVKVTQSSRYLVKRTGEKVFLECVQDMDHENMFWYRQDPGLGLRLIYFSYDVKMKEKGDIPEGYSVSREKKERFSLILESASTNQTSMYLCASSLRGNTNTEAFFGQGTRLTVV.

CDR3 sequence reads: CASRPTEDNSPLHF. The CDR3 region has the DNA TGTGCCAGCAGACCGACAGAGGATAATTCACCCCTCCACTTT. This sequence joins TRBV7-8 and TRBJ1-6; D possibly corresponds to TRBD1 (5 bases). Germline V gives CDR1 SGHVS, CDR2 FQNEAQ. Trimming cost V 6 bases and J 5 bases, with 11 bases left between them. The CDR3 consists of 14 residues.

The chain recombines TRBV27 with TRBJ1-2; D not certain. Trimming took 8 bases from V and 3 from J, leaving 16 bases between them. Germline lookup yields CDR1 MNHEY and CDR2 SMNVEV (reference sequence). The CDR3 is 14 amino acids. Here the CDR3 reads CASGTPLAHYGYTF. Here the CDR3 DNA reads TGTGCCAGCGGTACACCGTTGGCCCACTATGGCTACACCTTC.

The chain links TRBV6-4 to TRBJ2-6; 7 nucleotides agree with TRBD1. J gave up 0 bases and V 2 bases, and 4 bases lay outside the gene matches. The CDR3 contains 17 residues. Germline CDR1 reads MRHNA; CDR2 reads SNTAGT. The CDR3 DNA follows: TGTGCCAGCAGTGACAGGGGGCTTAGCTCTGGGGCCAACGTCCTGACTTTC. Its translation: CASSDRGLSSGANVLTF.

V gene TRBV30 combines with J gene TRBJ2-4; 7 nucleotides agree with TRBD2. Unmatched junction bases numbered 8, after V lost 4 bases and J lost 8 bases. From germline, CDR1 is GTSNPN and CDR2 SVGIG (reference sequence). The length of the CDR3 is 13 residues. CDR3 amino acids: CAWKGPGRDIQYF. The CDR3 bases are TGTGCCTGGAAGGGGCCAGGGAGGGACATTCAGTACTTC.

This clone showed up just a few times. The J gene is TRBJ1-1, the V gene TRBV25-1; 9 nucleotides agree with TRBD1. V was clipped by 6 bases and J by 4 bases; unmatched bases: 9. Germline CDR1 is MGHDK and CDR2 is SYGVNS. The CDR3 consists of 15 residues. CDR3 in amino acids: CASSSAGGQGTEAFF. CDR3 bases: TGTGCCAGCAGCAGCGCGGGGGGACAGGGCACTGAAGCTTTCTTT.

The CDR3 sequence: CASSEAMGAGGDEQFF. The DNA for the CDR3 is TGTGCCAGCAGTGAAGCCATGGGAGCGGGGGGGGATGAGCAGTTCTTC. The rearrangement links TRBV2 to TRBJ2-1; 10 bases are a match to TRBD2. Germline-derived CDR1 and CDR2 are SNHLY and FYNNEI. J was trimmed by 8 bases and V by 0 bases; bases with no gene match: 7. This CDR3 has 16 residues.

V gene TRBV30 combines with J gene TRBJ1-1; 7 bases are a match to TRBD1. This CDR3 has 13 amino acids. The germline V gene encodes CDR1 GTSNPN and CDR2 SVGIG (reference sequence). Trimming at V came to 2 bases and at J to 3 bases, leaving 3 bases not matched to a gene. CDR3 nucleotides: TGTGCCTGGAGTCAGGGGGAAGACACTGAAGCTTTCTTT. It encodes CAWSQGEDTEAFF.

This chain links TRBV29-1 with TRBJ2-7, with 12 bases matching TRBD2. Germline V gene sequence: CDR1 SQVTM, CDR2 ANQGSEA. Unmatched junction bases numbered 3, after V lost 6 bases and J lost 0 bases. The CDR3 spans 14 residues. CDR3 residues: CSVGLAGASYEQYF. CDR3 coding DNA: TGCAGCGTGGGACTAGCGGGTGCCTCCTACGAGCAGTACTTC.

The chain joins TRBV18 to TRBJ1-1; D gene unclear. This CDR3 has 15 amino acids. Germline lookup yields CDR1 KGHSH and CDR2 LQKENI. Trimming left V 2 bases short and J 2 bases short, with 12 bases between. Here the CDR3 DNA reads TGTGCCAGCTCACCAAATCTCTCTTTTAACACTGAAGCTTTCTTT. Amino acid sequence: CASSPNLSFNTEAFF.

The chain recombines TRBV6-5 with TRBJ1-1, with TRBD1 matching over 8 bases. The CDR3 length is 11 residues. The V and J ends lost 6 bases and 10 bases, in that order; junction bases with no gene match: 4. Germline V gene data show CDR1 as MNHEY and CDR2 as SVGAGI. CDR3 nucleotides: TGTGCCAGCAGGAACACAGGGGGAGCTTTCTTT. The encoded protein is CASRNTGGAFF.

V and J are TRBV10-3 and TRBJ2-5; D gene ambiguous. Trimming pared 0 bases from V and 2 bases from J, leaving 7 bases between. Germline V gives CDR1 ENHRY, CDR2 SYGVKD. CDR3 length: 14 amino acids. The CDR3 sequence is CAISESTRQETQYF. CDR3 coding DNA: TGTGCCATCAGTGAGTCCACCAGGCAAGAGACCCAGTACTTC.

This chain uses TRBV9 with TRBJ2-3, with 11 bases that match TRBD2. The CDR3 contains 16 residues. The trim removed 3 bases at V and 5 bases at J, leaving 8 bases unmatched. The germline V gene encodes CDR1 SGDLS and CDR2 YYNGEE. CDR3 nucleotide sequence: TGTGCCAGCAGCGGGGGTCTAGCGGGAGGTGGAGATACGCAGTATTTT. It encodes CASSGGLAGGGDTQYF.

This sequence joins TRBV5-1 and TRBJ2-3, with a weak D call TRBD1 (5 bases). The CDR3 totals 14 residues. Germline-derived CDR1 and CDR2 are SGHRS and YFSETQ. V lost 7 bases to trimming and J lost 0 bases, with 12 bases between them. DNA for the CDR3: TGCGCCAGCCAGGGCAGTTCTAGCACAGATACGCAGTATTTT. It yields the protein CASQGSSSTDTQYF.

This chain uses TRBV5-6 with TRBJ1-2; D might be TRBD1 (6 bases). The CDR3 covers 14 residues. CDR1 is SGHDT and CDR2 is YYEEEE in the germline V gene. The V gene lost 8 bases and the J gene lost 2 bases, with 16 bases spanning the gap. CDR3 sequence (DNA): TGTGCCAGTCAGGACAGAAGGAGAAACTATGGCTACACCTTC. It codes for CASQDRRRNYGYTF.

The chain joins TRBV6-5 to TRBJ2-1, with TRBD2 matching over 9 bases. With 2 bases clipped from V and 5 bases from J, the junction kept 4 bases outside the gene matches. CDR3 size: 15 residues. The germline V gene encodes CDR1 MNHEY and CDR2 SVGAGI. The CDR3 loop reads CASSYEAGGNNEQFF. The CDR3 nucleotides are TGTGCCAGCAGTTACGAAGCGGGAGGCAACAATGAGCAGTTCTTC.

This clone came up a few times. Distinct nucleotide sequences in the sample also encode this CDR3. The genes are TRBV29-1 and TRBJ2-3, with 12 positions matching TRBD2. This CDR3 has 15 amino acids. CDR1 and CDR2 from the germline V gene are SQVTM and ANQGSEA. After removal of 3 bases from V and 1 base from J, the junction contained 2 bases not matched to a gene. CDR3 amino acids: CSVERTSGGTDTQYF. The CDR3 region has the DNA TGCAGCGTTGAGAGGACTAGCGGGGGCACAGATACGCAGTATTTT.

The chain joins TRBV15 to TRBJ1-4, with TRBD1 matching 7 bases. Per germline, CDR1 LNHNV and CDR2 YYDKDF (reference sequence). The trim removed 2 bases at V and 10 bases at J, leaving 10 bases unmatched. CDR3 length: 15 residues. CDR3 in DNA: TGTGCCACCAGCAGACCGACAGGGCCTAAACCAAAACTGTTTTTT. This encodes CATSRPTGPKPKLFF.

V and J are TRBV30 and TRBJ2-5; D might be TRBD2 (6 bases). The V end was cut by 0 bases, the J end by 5 bases, with 19 bases between. The germline gives CDR1 GTSNPN, CDR2 SVGIG (reference sequence). This CDR3 spans 16 amino acids. CDR3 region: CAWSVTRRGVGETQYF. DNA of the CDR3: TGTGCCTGGAGTGTAACGAGGAGGGGAGTTGGGGAGACCCAGTACTTC. Looking up the rest from reference TRBV30 and TRBJ2-5 gives the full variable domain: SQTIHQWPATLVQPVGSPLSLECTVEGTSNPNLYWYRQAAGRGLQLLFYSVGIGQISSEVPQNLSASRPQDRQFILSSKKLLLSDSGFYLCAWSVTRRGVGETQYFGPGTRLLVL.

This chain links TRBV28 with TRBJ2-7, with D hard to call. Trimming took 6 bases from V and 1 from J, leaving 4 bases between them. Per the germline V gene, CDR1 is MDHEN and CDR2 is SYDVKM. The CDR3 has 11 residues. CDR3: CASSQSYEQYF. CDR3 nucleotide sequence: TGTGCCAGCAGCCAGTCCTACGAGCAGTACTTC.

The chain recombines TRBV28 with TRBJ1-2, with 7 bases lining up with TRBD1. The junction had 7 bases not matched to a gene; V was cut back by 4 bases and J by 8 bases. Germline values: CDR1 MDHEN, CDR2 SYDVKM. The CDR3 runs 13 residues. CDR3 amino acids: CASSSDRVWGYTF. The CDR3 coding sequence is TGTGCCAGCAGTTCTGACAGGGTGTGGGGCTACACCTTC.

J is TRBJ2-3 and V is TRBV6-5, with no clear D. The CDR3 is 12 residues long. V was shortened by 6 bases and J by 6 bases, with 10 bases between the two germline ends. Per germline, CDR1 MNHEY and CDR2 SVGAGI. CDR3 sequence reads: CASSPPGDTQYF. As DNA, the CDR3 is TGTGCCAGCAGCCCCCCCGGGGATACGCAGTATTTT.

The chain links TRBV6-1 to TRBJ2-7; TRBD2 is a possible D gene (5 bases). The germline V gene has CDR1 MNHNS and CDR2 SASEGT. With 5 bases removed from V and 0 bases from J, the gap between germline ends came to 8 bases. The CDR3 contains 13 residues. The CDR3 nucleotides read TGTGCCAGCAGTCACAGCGGCTCCTACGAGCAGTACTTC. This translates into CASSHSGSYEQYF.

The table lists this clone with a few counts. V gene TRBV18 combines with J gene TRBJ2-2, with 8 bases aligning to TRBD2. CDR3 length equals 16 residues. V trimming: 3 bases; J trimming: 3 bases; junction bases outside the gene matches: 6. Per the germline V gene, CDR1 is KGHSH and CDR2 is LQKENI. CDR3 sequence: CASSPTGGPYTGELFF. In DNA form, the CDR3 reads TGTGCCAGCTCACCCACGGGAGGGCCTTACACCGGGGAGCTGTTTTTT.